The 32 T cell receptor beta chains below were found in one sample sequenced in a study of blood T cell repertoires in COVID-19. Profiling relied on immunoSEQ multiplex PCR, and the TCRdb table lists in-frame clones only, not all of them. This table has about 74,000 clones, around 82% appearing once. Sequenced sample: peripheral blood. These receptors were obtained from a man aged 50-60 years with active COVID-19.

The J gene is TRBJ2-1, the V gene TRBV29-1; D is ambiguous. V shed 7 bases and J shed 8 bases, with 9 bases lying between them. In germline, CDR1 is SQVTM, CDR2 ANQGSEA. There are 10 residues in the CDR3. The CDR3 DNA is TGCAGCGCCGGAGCCGATGAGCAGTTCTTC. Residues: CSAGADEQFF.

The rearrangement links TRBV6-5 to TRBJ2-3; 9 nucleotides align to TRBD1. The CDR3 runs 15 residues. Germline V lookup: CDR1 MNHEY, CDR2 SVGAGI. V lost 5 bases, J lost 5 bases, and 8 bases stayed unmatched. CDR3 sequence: CASSTTGGSGDTQYF. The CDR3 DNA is TGTGCCAGCAGTACGACAGGGGGTTCAGGAGATACGCAGTATTTT.

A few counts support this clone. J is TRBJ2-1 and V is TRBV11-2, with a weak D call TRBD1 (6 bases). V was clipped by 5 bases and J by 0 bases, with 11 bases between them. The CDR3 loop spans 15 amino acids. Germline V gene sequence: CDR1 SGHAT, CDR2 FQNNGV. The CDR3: CASSRQVASYNEQFF. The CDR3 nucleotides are TGTGCCAGCAGCCGACAGGTCGCCTCCTACAATGAGCAGTTCTTC.

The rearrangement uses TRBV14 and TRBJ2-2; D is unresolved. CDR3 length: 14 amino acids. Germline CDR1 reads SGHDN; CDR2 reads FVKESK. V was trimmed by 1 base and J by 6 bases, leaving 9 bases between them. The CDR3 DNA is TGTGCCAGCAGCCAAGCTATCGTCCCCGGGGAGCTGTTTTTT. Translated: CASSQAIVPGELFF.

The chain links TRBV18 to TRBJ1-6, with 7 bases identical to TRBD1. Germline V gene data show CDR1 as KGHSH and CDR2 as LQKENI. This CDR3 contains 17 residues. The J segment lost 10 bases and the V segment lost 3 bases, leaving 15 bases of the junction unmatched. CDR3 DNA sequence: TGTGCCAGCTCACCTCTCCCCGGGACAGCTCAGGAGTCACCCCTCCACTTT. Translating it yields CASSPLPGTAQESPLHF.

CDR3 loop: CASSLGKTAGEKEQFF. DNA of the CDR3: TGTGCCAGCAGCTTAGGGAAGACAGCGGGGGAGAAAGAGCAGTTCTTC. The gene calls are TRBV7-9 and TRBJ2-1; 8 bases fit TRBD2. The V gene's germline CDR1 is SEHNR and CDR2 FQNEAQ (reference sequence). This CDR3 is built from 16 residues. V shed 1 base and J 10 bases; nucleotides not matched to a gene: 12.

CDR3 bases: TGTGCCAGCAGCAAAGGCGGGGGGACAGATACGCAGTATTTT. Protein: CASSKGGGTDTQYF. The chain links TRBV7-2 to TRBJ2-3; 8 bases align to TRBD2. Germline V CDR1 and CDR2: SGHTA, FQGNSA. V shed 5 bases and J 3 bases; nucleotides not matched to a gene: 4. CDR3 length equals 14 residues.

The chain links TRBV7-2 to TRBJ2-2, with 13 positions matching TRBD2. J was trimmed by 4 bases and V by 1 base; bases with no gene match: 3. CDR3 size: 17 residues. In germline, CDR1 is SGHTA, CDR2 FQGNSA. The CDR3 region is CASSLGLAGGSTGELFF. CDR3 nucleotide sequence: TGTGCCAGCAGCTTAGGACTAGCGGGGGGATCCACCGGGGAGCTGTTTTTT.

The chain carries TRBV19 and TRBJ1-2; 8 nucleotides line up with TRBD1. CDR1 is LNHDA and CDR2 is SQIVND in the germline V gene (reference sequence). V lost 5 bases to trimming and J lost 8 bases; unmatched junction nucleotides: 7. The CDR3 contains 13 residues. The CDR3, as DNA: TGTGCCAGTAGTCCGGGGACAGGTAGAGGCTACACCTTC. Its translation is CASSPGTGRGYTF.

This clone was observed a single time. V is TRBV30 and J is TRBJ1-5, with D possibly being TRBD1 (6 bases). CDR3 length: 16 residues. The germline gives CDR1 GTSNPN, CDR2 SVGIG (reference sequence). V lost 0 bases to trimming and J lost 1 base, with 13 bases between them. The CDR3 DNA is TGTGCCTGGAGTGTGGTGGCGGGGGGCAGCAATCAGCCCCAGCATTTT. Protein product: CAWSVVAGGSNQPQHF.

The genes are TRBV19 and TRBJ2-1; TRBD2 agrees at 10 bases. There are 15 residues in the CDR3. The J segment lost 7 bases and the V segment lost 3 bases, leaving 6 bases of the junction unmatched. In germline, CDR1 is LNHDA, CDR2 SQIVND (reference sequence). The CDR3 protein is CASSMGWGLANEQFF. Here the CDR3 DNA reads TGTGCCAGTAGTATGGGGTGGGGACTAGCGAATGAGCAGTTCTTC. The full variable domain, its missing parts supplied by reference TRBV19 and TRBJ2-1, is DGGITQSPKYLFRKEGQNVTLSCEQNLNHDAMYWYRQDPGQGLRLIYYSQIVNDFQKGDIAEGYSVSREKKESFPLTVTSAQKNPTAFYLCASSMGWGLANEQFFGPGTRLTVL.

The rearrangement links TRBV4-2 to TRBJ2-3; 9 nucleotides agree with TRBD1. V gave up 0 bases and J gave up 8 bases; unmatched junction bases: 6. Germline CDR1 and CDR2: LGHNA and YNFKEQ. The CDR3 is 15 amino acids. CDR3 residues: CASSQERVDRGTQYF. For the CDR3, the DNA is TGTGCCAGCAGCCAAGAGAGGGTGGACAGGGGTACGCAGTATTTT.

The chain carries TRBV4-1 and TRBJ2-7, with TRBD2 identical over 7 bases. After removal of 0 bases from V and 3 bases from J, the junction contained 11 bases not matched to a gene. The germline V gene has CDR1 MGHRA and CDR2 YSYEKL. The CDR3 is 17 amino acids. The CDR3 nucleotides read TGCGCCAGCAGCCAAGACGGGTCGGGTAGCGGGCGCTACGAGCAGTACTTC. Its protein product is CASSQDGSGSGRYEQYF.

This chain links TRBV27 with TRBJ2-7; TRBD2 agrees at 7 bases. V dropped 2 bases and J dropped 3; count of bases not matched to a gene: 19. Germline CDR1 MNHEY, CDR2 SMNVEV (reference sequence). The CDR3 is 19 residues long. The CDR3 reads CASSLKGWSWRELNYEQYF. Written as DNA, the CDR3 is TGTGCCAGCAGTTTAAAGGGGTGGTCGTGGCGGGAGTTAAACTACGAGCAGTACTTC.

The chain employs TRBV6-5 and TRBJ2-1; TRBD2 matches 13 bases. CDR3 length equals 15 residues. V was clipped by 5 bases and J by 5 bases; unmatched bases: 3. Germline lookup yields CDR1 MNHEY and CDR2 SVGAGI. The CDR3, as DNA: TGTGCCAGCAGTAAACTAGCGGGAGGGCACAATGAGCAGTTCTTC. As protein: CASSKLAGGHNEQFF.

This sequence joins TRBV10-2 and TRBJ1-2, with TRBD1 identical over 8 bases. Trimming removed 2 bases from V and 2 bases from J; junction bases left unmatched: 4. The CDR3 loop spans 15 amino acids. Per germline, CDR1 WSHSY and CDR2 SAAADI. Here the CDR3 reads CASSETRTGNYGYTF. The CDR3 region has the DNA TGCGCCAGCAGTGAGACAAGGACAGGGAACTATGGCTACACCTTC.

CDR3 nucleotides: TGTGCCAGCAGCGACGGGATACATCAGCCCCAGCATTTT. Translating it yields CASSDGIHQPQHF. V and J are TRBV5-4 and TRBJ1-5; D is unresolved. The CDR3 sequence is 13 residues long. Germline V gives CDR1 SGHNT, CDR2 YYREEE (reference sequence). V was cut by 4 bases and J by 5 bases, with 10 bases left in between.

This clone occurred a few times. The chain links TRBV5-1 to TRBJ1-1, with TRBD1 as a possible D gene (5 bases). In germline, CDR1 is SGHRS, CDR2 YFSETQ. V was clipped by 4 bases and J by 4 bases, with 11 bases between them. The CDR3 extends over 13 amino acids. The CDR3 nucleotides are TGCGCCAGCAGCCCCCTGGGGGGCACTGAAGCTTTCTTT. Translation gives CASSPLGGTEAFF.

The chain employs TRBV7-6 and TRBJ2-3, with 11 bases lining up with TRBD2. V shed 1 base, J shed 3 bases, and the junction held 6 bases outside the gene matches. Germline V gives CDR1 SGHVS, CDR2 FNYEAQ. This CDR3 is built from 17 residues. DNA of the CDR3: TGTGCCAGCAGCTTAGTAGCGGGGGGGCCCGGGACAGATACGCAGTATTTT. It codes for CASSLVAGGPGTDTQYF.

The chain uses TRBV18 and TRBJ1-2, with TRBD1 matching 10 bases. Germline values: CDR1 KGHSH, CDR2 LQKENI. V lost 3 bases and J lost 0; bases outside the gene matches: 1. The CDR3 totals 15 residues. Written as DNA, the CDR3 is TGTGCCAGCTCACCGGGACAGGGGACTAACTATGGCTACACCTTC. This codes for CASSPGQGTNYGYTF.

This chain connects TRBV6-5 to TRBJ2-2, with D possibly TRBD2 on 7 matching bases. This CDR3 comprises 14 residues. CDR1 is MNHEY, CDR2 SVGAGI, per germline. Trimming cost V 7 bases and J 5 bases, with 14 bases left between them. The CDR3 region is CASTWGGGTGELFF. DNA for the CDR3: TGTGCCAGCACCTGGGGAGGGGGAACCGGGGAGCTGTTTTTT.

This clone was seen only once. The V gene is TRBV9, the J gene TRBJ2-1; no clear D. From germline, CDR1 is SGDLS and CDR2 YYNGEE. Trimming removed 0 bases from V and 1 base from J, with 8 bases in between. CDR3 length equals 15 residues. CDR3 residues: CASSVVPGSYNEQFF. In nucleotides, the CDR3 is TGTGCCAGCAGCGTAGTGCCGGGTTCCTACAATGAGCAGTTCTTC.

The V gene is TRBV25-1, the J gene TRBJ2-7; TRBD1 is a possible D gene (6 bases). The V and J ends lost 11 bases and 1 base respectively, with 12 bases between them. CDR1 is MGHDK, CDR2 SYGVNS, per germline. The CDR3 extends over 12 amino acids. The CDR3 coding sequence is TGTGCCTCCAGGGGTGGGTCCTACGAGCAGTACTTC. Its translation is CASRGGSYEQYF.

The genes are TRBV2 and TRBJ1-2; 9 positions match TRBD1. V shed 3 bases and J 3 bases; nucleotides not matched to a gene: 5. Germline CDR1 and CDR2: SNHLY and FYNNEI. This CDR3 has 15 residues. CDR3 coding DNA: TGTGCCAGCAGTGACACAGGGGGCGGTGACTATGGCTACACCTTC. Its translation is CASSDTGGGDYGYTF.

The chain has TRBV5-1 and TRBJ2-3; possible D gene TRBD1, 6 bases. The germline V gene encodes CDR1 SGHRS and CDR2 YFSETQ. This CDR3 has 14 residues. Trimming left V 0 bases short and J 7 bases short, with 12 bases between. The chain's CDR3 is CASSLEGVSNTQYF. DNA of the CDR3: TGCGCCAGCAGCTTGGAGGGGGTTTCAAATACGCAGTATTTT.

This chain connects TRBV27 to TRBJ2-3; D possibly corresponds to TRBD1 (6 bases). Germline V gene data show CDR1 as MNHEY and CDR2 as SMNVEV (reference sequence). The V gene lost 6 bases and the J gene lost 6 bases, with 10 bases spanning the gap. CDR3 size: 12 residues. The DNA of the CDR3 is TGTGCCAGCAGCAGCAGGGGTGATACGCAGTATTTT. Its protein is CASSSRGDTQYF.

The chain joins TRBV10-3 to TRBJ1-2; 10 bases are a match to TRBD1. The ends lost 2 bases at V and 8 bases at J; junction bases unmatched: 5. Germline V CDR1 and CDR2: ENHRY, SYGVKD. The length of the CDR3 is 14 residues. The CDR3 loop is CAISEGTGVGGYTF. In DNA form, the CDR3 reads TGTGCCATCAGTGAGGGGACAGGGGTGGGCGGCTACACCTTC.

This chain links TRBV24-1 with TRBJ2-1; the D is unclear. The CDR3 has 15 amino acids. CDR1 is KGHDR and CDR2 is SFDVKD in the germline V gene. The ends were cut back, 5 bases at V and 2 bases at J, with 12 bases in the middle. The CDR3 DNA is TGTGCCACCAGTGCTGGCACAGCCCCCTACAATGAGCAGTTCTTC. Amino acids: CATSAGTAPYNEQFF.

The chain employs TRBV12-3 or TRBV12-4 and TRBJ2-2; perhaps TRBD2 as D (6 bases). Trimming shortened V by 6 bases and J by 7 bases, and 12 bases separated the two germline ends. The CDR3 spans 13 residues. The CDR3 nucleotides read TGTGCCAGCAGAGGCGCGGGGATCGGGGAGCTGTTTTTT. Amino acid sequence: CASRGAGIGELFF.

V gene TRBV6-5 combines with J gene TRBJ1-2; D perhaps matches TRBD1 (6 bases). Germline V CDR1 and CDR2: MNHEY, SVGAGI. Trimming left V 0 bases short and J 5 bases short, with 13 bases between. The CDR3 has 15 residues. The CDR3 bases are TGTGCCAGCAGTTACTCGGAACAGGGTCCATATGGCTACACCTTC. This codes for CASSYSEQGPYGYTF.

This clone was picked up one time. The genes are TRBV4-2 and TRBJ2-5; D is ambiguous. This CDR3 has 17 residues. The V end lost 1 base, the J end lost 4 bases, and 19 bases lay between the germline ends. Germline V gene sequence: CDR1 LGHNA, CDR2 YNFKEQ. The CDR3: CASSQVAPRGAGETQYF. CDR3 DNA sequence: TGTGCCAGCAGCCAAGTAGCACCTCGAGGCGCCGGAGAGACCCAGTACTTC.

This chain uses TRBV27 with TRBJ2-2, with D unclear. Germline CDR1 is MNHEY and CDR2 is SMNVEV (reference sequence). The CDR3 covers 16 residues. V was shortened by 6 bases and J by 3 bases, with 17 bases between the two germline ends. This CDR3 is CASSPTLLGDTGELFF. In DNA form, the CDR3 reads TGTGCCAGCAGCCCCACCCTCTTGGGCGACACCGGGGAGCTGTTTTTT.